Listed here are 5 T cell receptor beta chains from one sample, sequenced in a study of T cells in Graves' hyperthyroidism and ophthalmopathy. Researchers took RNA transcripts and amplified the TCR beta CDR3 regions from them. Using the HTBI primer set, a first-round RT-PCR was run on the TCR CDR3. TCRdb recomputed calls from the multiplex PCR reads with MiXCR, one row per CDR3 protein. The table has a few hundred thousand distinct CDR3 sequences, roughly 13% seen once. The specimen sequenced was blood. The receptor source for this set is a young woman with Graves' hyperthyroidism.

This clonotype was seen a few times. This chain connects TRBV9 to TRBJ2-1; D unclear. This CDR3 has 15 residues. Germline-derived CDR1 and CDR2 are SGDLS and YYNGEE. The V end lost 0 bases, the J end lost 7 bases, and 14 bases lay between the germline ends. The chain's CDR3 is CASSVGGLRANEQFF. Here the CDR3 DNA reads TGTGCCAGCAGCGTAGGGGGTTTAAGAGCTAATGAGCAGTTCTTC.

This clonotype was counted a few times. J is TRBJ1-5 and V is TRBV7-8; D possibly corresponds to TRBD1 (5 bases). V gave up 6 bases and J gave up 7 bases, with 19 bases separating them. This CDR3 spans 15 amino acids. Germline CDR1 is SGHVS and CDR2 is FQNEAQ. The CDR3 nucleotides read TGTGCCAGCAGTCGGGGCAGAATAGTGGAACAGCCCCAGCATTTT. Its translation: CASSRGRIVEQPQHF.

This clonotype showed up just a few times. One end of the junction varies from germline; a read error may be responsible. This chain links TRBV5-4 with TRBJ2-2; no definite D call. Per the germline V gene, CDR1 is SGHNT and CDR2 is YYREEE (reference sequence). The length of the CDR3 is 13 residues. This CDR3 is CASSFKGSGELFF. The CDR3 DNA follows: TGTGCCAGCAGCTTCAAAGGTTCCGGTGAGCTGTTTTTT.

With respect to this clonotype: An end of the junction differs from the germline gene, which may be a read error. V is TRBV7-2 and J is TRBJ1-6; maybe TRBD1 (6 bases). The germline V gene has CDR1 SGHTA and CDR2 FQGNSA. This CDR3 has 14 amino acids. CDR3 coding DNA: TGTGCCGGCAGCTTAGGGACATCGACTTCACCCCTCCACTTT. Its translation is CAGSLGTSTSPLHF.

This clonotype was recorded many times. The chain carries TRBV7-8 and TRBJ2-3; 7 positions match TRBD2. CDR1 SGHVS and CDR2 FQNEAQ come from the germline V gene. J was trimmed by 2 bases and V by 4 bases; bases with no gene match: 6. The CDR3 consists of 15 residues. CDR3 loop: CASSSVAGNTDTQYF. In nucleotides, the CDR3 is TGTGCCAGCAGCTCAGTAGCGGGCAACACAGATACGCAGTATTTT.